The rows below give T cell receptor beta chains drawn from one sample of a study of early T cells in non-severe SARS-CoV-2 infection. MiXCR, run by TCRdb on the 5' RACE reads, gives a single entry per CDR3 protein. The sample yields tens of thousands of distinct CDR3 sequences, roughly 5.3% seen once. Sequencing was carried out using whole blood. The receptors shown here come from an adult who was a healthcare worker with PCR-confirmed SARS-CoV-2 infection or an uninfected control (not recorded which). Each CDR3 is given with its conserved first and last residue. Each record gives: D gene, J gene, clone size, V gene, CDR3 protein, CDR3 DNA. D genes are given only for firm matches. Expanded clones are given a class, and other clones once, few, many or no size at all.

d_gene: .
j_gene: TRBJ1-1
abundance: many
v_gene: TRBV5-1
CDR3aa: CASTLQQGTNTEAFF
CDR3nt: TGCGCCAGCACCCTACAGCAGGGAACGAACACTGAAGCTTTCTTT

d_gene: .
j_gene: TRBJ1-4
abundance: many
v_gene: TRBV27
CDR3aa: CATKLDGVGNEKLFF
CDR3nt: TGTGCCACCAAGCTGGACGGGGTCGGTAATGAAAAACTGTTTTTT

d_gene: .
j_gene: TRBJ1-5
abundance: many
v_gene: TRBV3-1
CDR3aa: CASSQVALGPQHF
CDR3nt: TGTGCCAGCAGCCAGGTAGCCCTAGGGCCCCAGCATTTT

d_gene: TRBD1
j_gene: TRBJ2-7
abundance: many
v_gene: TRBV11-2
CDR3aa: CASNPTGPYNEQYF
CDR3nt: TGTGCCAGCAACCCGACAGGGCCTTACAACGAGCAGTACTTC

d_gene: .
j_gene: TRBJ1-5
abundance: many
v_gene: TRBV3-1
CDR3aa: CASSETVRDQPQHF
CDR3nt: TGTGCCAGCAGCGAAACAGTTAGGGATCAGCCCCAGCATTTT

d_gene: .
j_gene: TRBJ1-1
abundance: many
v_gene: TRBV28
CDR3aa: CASRTMATEAFF
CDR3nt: TGTGCCAGCAGAACAATGGCCACTGAAGCTTTCTTT

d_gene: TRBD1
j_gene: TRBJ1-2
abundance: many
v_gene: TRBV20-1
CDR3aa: CSAIGDRGPLDYGYTF
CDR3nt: TGCAGTGCAATCGGGGATAGGGGGCCCCTAGACTATGGCTACACCTTC

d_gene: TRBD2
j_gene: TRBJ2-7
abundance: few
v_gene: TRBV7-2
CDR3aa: CASSLVLAGGSYEQYF
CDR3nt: TGTGCCAGCAGCTTAGTCCTAGCGGGGGGTAGCTACGAGCAGTACTTC

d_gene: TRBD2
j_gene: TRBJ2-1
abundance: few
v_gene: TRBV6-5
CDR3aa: CASSRRTSGGAYNEQFF
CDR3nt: TGTGCCAGCAGTAGGCGGACTAGCGGGGGGGCCTACAATGAGCAGTTCTTC

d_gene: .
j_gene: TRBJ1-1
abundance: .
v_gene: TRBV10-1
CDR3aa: CASSGGVAGEAFF
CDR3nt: TGCGCCAGCAGTGGGGGTGTTGCGGGAGAAGCTTTCTTT

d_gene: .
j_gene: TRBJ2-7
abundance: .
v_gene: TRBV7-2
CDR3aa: CASSFAAQGRQYF
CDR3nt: TGTGCCAGCAGCTTTGCGGCCCAAGGGCGGCAGTACTTC

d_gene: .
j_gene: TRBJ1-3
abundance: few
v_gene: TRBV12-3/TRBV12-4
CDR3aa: CASSPDRDLSGNTIYF
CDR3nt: TGTGCCAGCAGTCCGGACCGGGACCTCTCTGGAAACACCATATATTTT

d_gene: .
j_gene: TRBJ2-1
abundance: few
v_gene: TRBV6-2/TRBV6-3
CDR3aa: CASQEQTYNEQFF
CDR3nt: TGTGCCAGCCAGGAGCAGACCTACAATGAGCAGTTCTTC

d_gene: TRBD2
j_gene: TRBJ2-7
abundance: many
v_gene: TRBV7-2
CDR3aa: CASSLVRGGTLSYEQYF
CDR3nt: TGTGCCAGCAGCTTAGTTCGCGGGGGTACTCTCTCCTACGAGCAGTACTTC

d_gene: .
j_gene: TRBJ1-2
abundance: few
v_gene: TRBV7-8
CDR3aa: CASIESTGFGYGYTF
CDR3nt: TGTGCCAGCATTGAATCGACGGGATTCGGATATGGCTACACCTTC

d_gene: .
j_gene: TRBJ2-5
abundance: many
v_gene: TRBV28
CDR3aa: CASTAQETQYF
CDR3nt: TGTGCCAGCACCGCACAAGAGACCCAGTACTTC

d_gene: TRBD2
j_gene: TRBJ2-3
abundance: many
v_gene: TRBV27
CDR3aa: CASRPGGDYTQYF
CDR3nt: TGTGCCAGCCGGCCGGGGGGGGACTATACGCAGTATTTT

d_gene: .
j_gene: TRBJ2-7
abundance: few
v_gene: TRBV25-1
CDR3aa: CASQELGLYEQYF
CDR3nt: TGTGCCAGTCAGGAATTGGGGCTCTACGAGCAGTACTTC

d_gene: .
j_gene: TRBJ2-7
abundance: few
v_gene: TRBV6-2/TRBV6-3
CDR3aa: CASSLQSYEQYF
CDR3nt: TGTGCCAGCAGTCTTCAATCCTACGAGCAGTACTTC

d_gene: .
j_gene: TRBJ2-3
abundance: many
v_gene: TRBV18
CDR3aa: CASSRVAADTQYF
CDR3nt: TGTGCCAGCTCACGGGTGGCGGCAGATACGCAGTATTTT

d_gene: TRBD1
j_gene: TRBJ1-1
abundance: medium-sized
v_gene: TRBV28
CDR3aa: CASSSPGTGDGTEAFF
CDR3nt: TGTGCCAGCAGTTCCCCCGGGACAGGGGATGGCACTGAAGCTTTCTTT

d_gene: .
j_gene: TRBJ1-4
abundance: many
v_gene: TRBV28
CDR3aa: CASTILPAAKLFF
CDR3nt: TGTGCCAGCACCATTCTCCCGGCCGCGAAACTGTTTTTT

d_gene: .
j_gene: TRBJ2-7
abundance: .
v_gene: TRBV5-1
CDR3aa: CANLTLANEQYF
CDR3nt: TGCGCCAACTTGACCCTCGCCAACGAGCAGTACTTC

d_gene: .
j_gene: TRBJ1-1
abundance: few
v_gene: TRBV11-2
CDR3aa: CASSRGARWTEAFF
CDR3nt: TGTGCCAGCAGCAGGGGCGCGAGGTGGACTGAAGCTTTCTTT

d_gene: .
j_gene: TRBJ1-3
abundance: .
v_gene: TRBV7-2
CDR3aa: CASSLIDGDTIYF
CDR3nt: TGTGCCAGCAGCTTAATAGACGGAGACACCATATATTTT

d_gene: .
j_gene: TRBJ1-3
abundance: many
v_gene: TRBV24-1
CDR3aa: CATSDPYSGNTIYF
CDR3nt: TGTGCCACCAGTGATCCGTACTCTGGAAACACCATATATTTT

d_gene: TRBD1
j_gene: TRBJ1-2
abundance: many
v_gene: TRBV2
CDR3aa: CASLREGQGILTGYTF
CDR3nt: TGTGCCAGCCTCCGGGAGGGACAGGGTATACTTACGGGCTACACCTTC

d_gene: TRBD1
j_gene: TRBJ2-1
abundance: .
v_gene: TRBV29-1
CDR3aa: CSVVWTGGMNEQFF
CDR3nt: TGCAGCGTCGTATGGACAGGGGGTATGAATGAGCAGTTCTTC

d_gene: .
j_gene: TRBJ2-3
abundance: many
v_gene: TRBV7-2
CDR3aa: CASSLPLPTQYF
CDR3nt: TGTGCCAGCAGCTTACCCTTGCCCACGCAGTATTTT

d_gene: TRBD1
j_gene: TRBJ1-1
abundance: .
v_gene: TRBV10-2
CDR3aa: CASRDRDRGTEAFF
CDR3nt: TGCGCCAGCAGAGATCGGGACAGGGGGACTGAAGCTTTCTTT

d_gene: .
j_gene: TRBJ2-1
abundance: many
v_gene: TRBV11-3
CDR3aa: CASSLAPSNEQFF
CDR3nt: TGTGCCAGCAGCTTAGCTCCTAGCAATGAGCAGTTCTTC

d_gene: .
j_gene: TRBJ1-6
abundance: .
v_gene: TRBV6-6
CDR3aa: CASSYRADSPLHF
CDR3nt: TGTGCCAGCAGTTACCGCGCGGATTCACCCCTCCACTTT

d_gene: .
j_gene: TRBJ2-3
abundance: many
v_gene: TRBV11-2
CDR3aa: CASSLVTVDTQYF
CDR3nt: TGTGCCAGCAGCTTAGTCACGGTTGATACGCAGTATTTT

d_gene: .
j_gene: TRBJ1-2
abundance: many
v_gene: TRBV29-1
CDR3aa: CSVEIRGFWTF
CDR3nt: TGCAGCGTTGAAATACGGGGGTTTTGGACCTTC